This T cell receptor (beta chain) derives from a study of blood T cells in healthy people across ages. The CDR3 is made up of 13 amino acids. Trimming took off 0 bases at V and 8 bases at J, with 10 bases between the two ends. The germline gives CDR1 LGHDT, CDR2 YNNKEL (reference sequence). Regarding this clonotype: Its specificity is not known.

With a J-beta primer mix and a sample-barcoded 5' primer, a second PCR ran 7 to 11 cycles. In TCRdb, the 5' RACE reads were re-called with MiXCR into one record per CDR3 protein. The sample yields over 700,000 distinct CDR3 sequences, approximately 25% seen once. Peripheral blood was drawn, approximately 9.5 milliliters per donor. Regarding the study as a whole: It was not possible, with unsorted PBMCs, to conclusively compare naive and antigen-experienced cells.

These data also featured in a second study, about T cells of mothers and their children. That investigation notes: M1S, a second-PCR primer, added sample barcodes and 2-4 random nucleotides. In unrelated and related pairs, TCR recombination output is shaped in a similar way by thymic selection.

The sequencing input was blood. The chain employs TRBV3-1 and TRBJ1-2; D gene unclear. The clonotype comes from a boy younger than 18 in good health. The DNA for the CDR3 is TGTGCCAGCAGCCAAGAGTCCGGAAGGGGCTACACCTTC. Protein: CASSQESGRGYTF. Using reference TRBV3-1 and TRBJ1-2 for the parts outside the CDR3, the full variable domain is DTAVSQTPKYLVTQMGNDKSIKCEQNLGHDTMYWYKQDSKKFLKIMFSYNNKELIINETVPNRFSPKSPDKAHLNLHINSLELGDSAVYFCASSQESGRGYTFGSGTRLTVV.